A selection of T cell receptor beta chains follows, all from one sample in a study of T cells in Graves' hyperthyroidism and ophthalmopathy. TCRdb re-called the multiplex PCR reads through MiXCR, storing one row per CDR3 protein. This sample has roughly 660,000 distinct CDR3 sequences, with 17% found just once. Source material: blood. Receptors originate from a man aged 50-59 years with Graves' hyperthyroidism. The CDR3 runs from the conserved cysteine through the conserved F or W. D genes are given only for firm matches. Clone size is stated in some rows and not others, as once, few, many or a class when expanded.

>TRBJ1-2|TRBV28|NA|few
CASSLSQSYGYTF
TGTGCCAGCAGTTTATCTCAGTCGTATGGCTACACCTTC
>TRBJ2-7|TRBV7-2|NA|many
CASSKPGQATQYF
TGTGCCAGCAGCAAACCGGGACAAGCAACGCAGTACTTC
>TRBJ1-4|TRBV5-5|NA|few
CASSRLGAEGEKLFF
TGTGCCAGCAGCCGGTTAGGGGCAGAAGGTGAAAAACTGTTTTTT
>TRBJ2-1|TRBV19|NA|few
CASSIDRDEQFF
TGTGCCAGTAGTATCGACCGGGATGAGCAGTTCTTC
>TRBJ1-1|TRBV18|NA|NA
CASSQGINTEAFF
TGTGCCAGCTCACAGGGAATTAACACTGAAGCTTTCTTT
>TRBJ1-3|TRBV9|NA|few
CASSSSTGLSGNTIYF
TGTGCCAGCAGCTCCTCGACGGGGCTCTCTGGAAACACCATATATTTT
>TRBJ2-7|TRBV18|NA|few
CASSPSDSPYEQYF
TGTGCCAGCTCACCATCGGACAGCCCCTACGAGCAGTACTTC
>TRBJ1-5|TRBV20-1|NA|few
CSARADSNQPQHF
TGCAGTGCTAGAGCAGATAGCAATCAGCCCCAGCATTTT
>TRBJ2-7|TRBV3-1|TRBD2|few
CASSQDRIAGTYEQYF
TGTGCCAGCAGCCAAGATCGGATAGCGGGAACCTACGAGCAGTACTTC
>TRBJ2-5|TRBV12-3/TRBV12-4|TRBD2|NA
CASSQPRLAGGKTQYF
TGTGCCAGCAGCCAACCCCGACTAGCGGGAGGAAAGACCCAGTACTTC
>TRBJ2-5|TRBV6-1|TRBD2|NA
CASGMIAGVGETQYF
TGTGCCAGCGGGATGATAGCGGGAGTAGGTGAGACCCAGTACTTC
>TRBJ1-5|TRBV30|NA|NA
CAWSGGSRNQPQHF
TGTGCCTGGAGTGGAGGCAGCCGCAATCAGCCCCAGCATTTT
>TRBJ2-2|TRBV25-1|TRBD2|NA
CASSEAGLVGTGELFF
TGTGCCAGCAGTGAAGCGGGACTAGTTGGGACCGGGGAGCTGTTTTTT
>TRBJ1-1|TRBV5-1|NA|NA
CASSLAGGRRTEAFF
TGCGCCAGCAGCTTGGCCGGGGGGCGCAGGACTGAAGCTTTCTTT
>TRBJ1-5|TRBV7-2|NA|few
CASSPMGRDNQPQHF
TGTGCCAGCAGCCCGATGGGGAGGGACAATCAGCCCCAGCATTTT
>TRBJ1-3|TRBV12-3/TRBV12-4|TRBD1|many
CASSNSPGQGAGNTIYF
TGTGCCAGCAGTAATTCTCCGGGACAGGGGGCTGGAAACACCATATATTTT
>TRBJ2-2|TRBV28|TRBD2|NA
CASSSFGTRGFSGELFF
TGTGCCAGCAGTTCCTTCGGGACTAGGGGATTTTCCGGGGAGCTGTTTTTT
>TRBJ2-1|TRBV29-1|TRBD1|NA
CSVCYRGDDEQFF
TGCAGCGTTTGTTACAGGGGCGACGATGAGCAGTTCTTC
>TRBJ1-1|TRBV2|NA|many
CASSSQGRNTEAFF
TGTGCCAGCAGCTCACAGGGTCGGAACACTGAAGCTTTCTTT
>TRBJ1-3|TRBV4-1|TRBD1|NA
CASSQADRGSGNTIYF
TGCGCCAGCAGCCAAGCGGACAGGGGCTCTGGAAACACCATATATTTT
>TRBJ2-3|TRBV20-1|NA|few
CSAMTGDYTDTQYF
TGCAGTGCTATGACAGGAGATTACACAGATACGCAGTATTTT
>TRBJ2-7|TRBV7-9|NA|NA
CASSLEVGTHNEQYF
TGTGCCAGCAGCTTAGAAGTAGGGACTCACAATGAGCAGTACTTC
>TRBJ2-5|TRBV12-3/TRBV12-4|NA|NA
CASSWGRQAQETQYF
TGTGCCAGCAGTTGGGGACGACAGGCCCAAGAGACCCAGTACTTC
>TRBJ2-5|TRBV11-2|TRBD2|NA
CASSLSSGRHQETQYF
TGTGCCAGCAGCTTGTCTAGCGGGAGACACCAAGAGACCCAGTACTTC
>TRBJ2-2|TRBV5-1|TRBD1|few
CASSGTASNTGELFF
TGCGCCAGCAGTGGGACAGCATCGAACACCGGGGAGCTGTTTTTT
>TRBJ2-1|TRBV29-1|TRBD2|many
CSVEDGLAGGPNEQFF
TGCAGCGTTGAAGACGGACTAGCGGGAGGGCCCAATGAGCAGTTCTTC
>TRBJ2-7|TRBV19|NA|NA
CASSTDGAYEQYF
TGTGCCAGTAGTACGGACGGTGCCTACGAGCAGTACTTC
>TRBJ1-5|TRBV7-8|NA|many
CASSFWESNQPQHF
TGTGCCAGCAGCTTCTGGGAAAGCAATCAGCCCCAGCATTTT
>TRBJ2-7|TRBV28|TRBD1|many
CASSLGQGEREQYF
TGTGCCAGCAGTTTAGGACAGGGGGAGAGGGAGCAGTACTTC
>TRBJ2-2|TRBV29-1|TRBD2|NA
CSVVLAGEGTGELFF
TGCAGCGTTGTCCTAGCGGGAGAGGGTACCGGGGAGCTGTTTTTT
>TRBJ2-1|TRBV28|NA|NA
CASSKELSRYNEQFF
TGTGCCAGCAGCAAAGAACTGAGTCGCTACAATGAGCAGTTCTTC
>TRBJ2-5|TRBV27|NA|many
CASSLRGRETQYF
TGTGCCAGCAGTTTAAGGGGTAGGGAGACCCAGTACTTC
>TRBJ2-3|TRBV27|NA|many
CASPPTDTQYF
TGTGCCAGCCCCCCCACAGATACGCAGTATTTT
>TRBJ2-5|TRBV18|NA|many
CASSPPYHQETQYF
TGTGCCAGCTCACCACCGTACCACCAAGAGACCCAGTACTTC
>TRBJ2-7|TRBV20-1|NA|NA
CSAPRPGQTYEQYF
TGCAGTGCTCCCCGACCGGGACAAACCTACGAGCAGTACTTC
>TRBJ2-1|TRBV20-1|NA|few
CSARVTGEQFF
TGCAGTGCTAGAGTAACCGGGGAGCAGTTCTTC
>TRBJ1-1|TRBV12-3/TRBV12-4|NA|many
CASSSEGVANTEAFF
TGTGCCAGCAGTTCGGAGGGGGTGGCGAACACTGAAGCTTTCTTT
>TRBJ1-2|TRBV5-6|TRBD1|NA
CASSFITGGDGYTF
TGTGCCAGCAGCTTCATTACAGGGGGCGACGGCTACACCTTC
>TRBJ2-1|TRBV6-1|TRBD1|NA
CASVRDSSYNEQFF
TGTGCCAGTGTCCGGGACAGCTCCTACAATGAGCAGTTCTTC
>TRBJ2-1|TRBV7-2|TRBD2|many
CASSLVSSGLYNEQFF
TGTGCCAGCAGCTTAGTTTCTAGCGGGTTATACAATGAGCAGTTCTTC
>TRBJ1-5|TRBV10-3|NA|many
CAISDERANQPQHF
TGTGCCATCAGTGATGAGAGGGCCAATCAGCCCCAGCATTTT